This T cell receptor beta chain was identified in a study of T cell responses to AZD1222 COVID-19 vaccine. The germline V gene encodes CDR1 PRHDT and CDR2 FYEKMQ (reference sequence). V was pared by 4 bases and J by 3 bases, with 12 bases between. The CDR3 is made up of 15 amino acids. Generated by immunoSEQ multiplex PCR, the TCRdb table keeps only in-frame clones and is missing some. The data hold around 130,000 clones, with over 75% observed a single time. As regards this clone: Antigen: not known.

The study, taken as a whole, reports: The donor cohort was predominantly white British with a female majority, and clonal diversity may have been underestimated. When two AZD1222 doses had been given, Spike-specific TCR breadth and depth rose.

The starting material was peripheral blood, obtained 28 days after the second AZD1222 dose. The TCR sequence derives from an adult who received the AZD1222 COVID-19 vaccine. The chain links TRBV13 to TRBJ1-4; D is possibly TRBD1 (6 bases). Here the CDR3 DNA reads TGTGCCAGCAGCTCCGTCAGGGGATCTAATGAAAAACTGTTTTTT. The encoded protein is CASSSVRGSNEKLFF.